The 27 T cell receptor beta chains presented below share a single source sample, sequenced in a study of cytomegalovirus exposure and HLA in healthy donors. The study ran its PCR with 60 Vbeta and 13 Jbeta primers. TCRdb's copy holds only in-frame clones and misses some; the assay was immunoSEQ multiplex PCR. The data show more than 110,000 clones, with 60% to 80% seen just once and approximately 0.9% held by the top ten. The sample was PBMCs. These receptors were obtained from a man between 18 and 29 years old in good health and CMV-seronegative.

V is TRBV7-9 and J is TRBJ1-2, with 7 bases lining up with TRBD1. This CDR3 is 12 amino acids long. CDR1 is SEHNR and CDR2 is FQNEAQ in the germline V gene (reference sequence). Unmatched junction bases numbered 3, after V lost 5 bases and J lost 6 bases. CDR3: CASSLQGDGYTF. CDR3 sequence (DNA): TGTGCCAGCAGCCTCCAGGGGGATGGCTACACCTTC.

The CDR3 bases are TGTGCCAGCAGCCAGGGAGGGACCAAAAACATTCAGTACTTC. Protein: CASSQGGTKNIQYF. The chain employs TRBV4-2 and TRBJ2-4; TRBD2 matches 7 bases. Germline values: CDR1 LGHNA, CDR2 YNFKEQ. Germline trimming cut 3 bases from V and 2 bases from J; bases unmatched to any gene: 1. This CDR3 is 14 amino acids long.

This chain links TRBV7-6 with TRBJ1-3; no clear D gene. V lost 0 bases, J lost 0 bases, and 3 bases lay in between. The length of the CDR3 is 14 residues. Per the germline V gene, CDR1 is SGHVS and CDR2 is FNYEAQ. The CDR3 DNA sequence: TGTGCCAGCAGCTTAGCCCTCTCTGGAAACACCATATATTTT. This encodes CASSLALSGNTIYF.

This chain uses TRBV18 with TRBJ1-1, with D maybe TRBD1 (6 bases). Germline values: CDR1 KGHSH, CDR2 LQKENI. The V end lost 0 bases, the J end lost 4 bases, and 12 bases lay between the germline ends. This CDR3 is built from 15 residues. The CDR3 DNA reads TGTGCCAGCTCACCACCGAATCTCAGGGGCACTGAAGCTTTCTTT. It is translated as CASSPPNLRGTEAFF.

This chain uses TRBV4-3 with TRBJ2-5; 11 nucleotides line up with TRBD1. With the DNA end fitting TRBJ2-7 better, the J assignment may be wrong. CDR3 size: 15 residues. Per the germline V gene, CDR1 is LGHNA and CDR2 is YSLEER. The CDR3 nucleotides read TGCGCCAGCAGCTTAAGGGGGACAGGGGGGTCCGAGCAGTACTTC. Protein sequence: CASSLRGTGGSEQYF.

This clone showed up just a few times. Here the CDR3 reads CASSLDGRGGIYEQYF. The CDR3 nucleotides read TGTGCCAGCAGCTTAGATGGAAGAGGGGGAATCTACGAGCAGTACTTC. The chain carries TRBV11-3 and TRBJ2-7; D is possibly TRBD1 (6 bases). V was cut by 0 bases and J by 3 bases, with 15 bases left in between. Germline V gives CDR1 SGHNT, CDR2 YENEEA. The CDR3 is made up of 16 amino acids.

This chain connects TRBV30 to TRBJ2-7, with 10 bases aligning to TRBD1. Per germline, CDR1 GTSNPN and CDR2 SVGIG (reference sequence). This CDR3 spans 15 amino acids. Trimming removed 0 bases from V and 4 bases from J; junction bases left unmatched: 6. The CDR3 DNA follows: TGTGCCTGGAGTGTAATCGGGACAGGGGCGTACGAGCAGTACTTC. Its protein is CAWSVIGTGAYEQYF. Together with reference TRBV30 and TRBJ2-7, the CDR3 gives the full variable domain: SQTIHQWPATLVQPVGSPLSLECTVEGTSNPNLYWYRQAAGRGLQLLFYSVGIGQISSEVPQNLSASRPQDRQFILSSKKLLLSDSGFYLCAWSVIGTGAYEQYFGPGTRLTVT.

The chain joins TRBV7-9 to TRBJ2-7, with a possible D match to TRBD1 (8 bases). The CDR3 is 15 amino acids. The germline CDR1 and CDR2 sequences are SEHNR and FQNEAQ (reference sequence). Trimming pared 4 bases from V and 3 bases from J, leaving 16 bases between. DNA of the CDR3: TGTGCCAGCAGCTCCTACAGGGGGGGTTTCTACGAGCAGTACTTC. Translation: CASSSYRGGFYEQYF.

The chain carries TRBV2 and TRBJ2-7; D is unresolved. The CDR3 covers 12 residues. The germline gives CDR1 SNHLY, CDR2 FYNNEI. Trimming pared 6 bases from V and 5 bases from J, leaving 11 bases between. The CDR3 spells CASSSWANEQYF. Written as DNA, the CDR3 is TGTGCCAGCAGCTCGTGGGCCAACGAGCAGTACTTC.

The CDR3 nucleotides read TGTGCCAGCAGCCCAAGAACTAAGGAAAATGAGCAGTTCTTC. Its protein is CASSPRTKENEQFF. This sequence joins TRBV4-2 and TRBJ2-1, with unresolved D. Trimming took 4 bases from V and 7 from J, leaving 14 bases between them. The CDR3 runs to 14 residues. Germline lookup yields CDR1 LGHNA and CDR2 YNFKEQ.

The chain combines TRBV7-2 with TRBJ1-3; no definite D call. V gave up 5 bases and J gave up 0 bases, with 8 bases separating them. CDR1 and CDR2 (germline): SGHTA, FQGNSA. This CDR3 spans 14 amino acids. CDR3 bases: TGTGCCAGCAGCCCGCGACTCTCTGGAAACACCATATATTTT. As protein: CASSPRLSGNTIYF.

There are a few counts of this clone. The chain joins TRBV5-6 to TRBJ2-5, with D unclear. The CDR3 is 14 residues long. Germline V lookup: CDR1 SGHDT, CDR2 YYEEEE. V was cut by 1 base and J by 5 bases, with 12 bases left in between. CDR3 in amino acids: CASSLSPAGETQYF. In DNA form, the CDR3 reads TGTGCCAGCAGCTTGTCCCCAGCAGGCGAGACCCAGTACTTC.

The chain uses TRBV7-9 and TRBJ1-1; perhaps TRBD1 as D (5 bases). Trimming removed 2 bases from V and 4 bases from J, with 8 bases in between. Germline loops: CDR1 SEHNR, CDR2 FQNEAQ (reference sequence). This CDR3 comprises 13 residues. CDR3 in DNA: TGTGCCAGCAGCTTACCAGGGCGCACTGAAGCTTTCTTT. Translated, it gives CASSLPGRTEAFF.

J is TRBJ2-7 and V is TRBV12-5, with D maybe TRBD1 (5 bases). This CDR3 has 13 residues. Germline V CDR1 and CDR2: LGHNT, FRNRAP. Deletions cut 6 bases from V and 2 bases from J, with 11 bases between. The CDR3 DNA is TGTGCTAGTGGCCTCGACAGAGCCTACGAGCAGTACTTC. Encoded protein: CASGLDRAYEQYF.

This clone came up a few times. The J gene is TRBJ1-1, the V gene TRBV6-6; 8 positions match TRBD1. After removal of 5 bases from V and 1 base from J, the junction contained 6 bases not matched to a gene. Germline lookup yields CDR1 MNHNY and CDR2 SVGAGI (reference sequence). The CDR3 has 15 amino acids. The CDR3 loop reads CASSRLGQGNTEAFF. The CDR3 region has the DNA TGTGCCAGCAGTCGATTAGGACAGGGGAACACTGAAGCTTTCTTT.

The chain links TRBV5-4 to TRBJ2-1; 9 nucleotides line up with TRBD1. The CDR3 spans 15 residues. Germline V gives CDR1 SGHNT, CDR2 YYREEE (reference sequence). V shed 5 bases and J 8 bases; nucleotides not matched to a gene: 11. CDR3: CASRGDRGFSDEQFF. The CDR3 nucleotides are TGTGCCAGCAGGGGTGACAGGGGGTTCAGCGATGAGCAGTTCTTC.

The chain links TRBV9 to TRBJ1-1, with D unresolved. CDR3 size: 15 residues. Germline assignment: CDR1 SGDLS and CDR2 YYNGEE. The V and J ends lost 0 bases and 1 base respectively, with 10 bases between them. CDR3 DNA sequence: TGTGCCAGCAGCGTAGAATCCGGCGGGAACACTGAAGCTTTCTTT. Translated, it gives CASSVESGGNTEAFF.

The chain joins TRBV6-6 to TRBJ1-2; no clear D. The CDR3 runs 15 residues. Trimming left V 6 bases short and J 1 base short, with 15 bases between. Germline-derived CDR1 and CDR2 are MNHNY and SVGAGI (reference sequence). The CDR3 DNA is TGTGCCAGCAGCTCGGTGGGCATAGATAACTATGGCTACACCTTC. It codes for CASSSVGIDNYGYTF.

This chain links TRBV6-5 with TRBJ2-1; D may be TRBD1 (5 bases). Trimming took 6 bases from V and 10 from J, leaving 22 bases between them. The CDR3 is 15 amino acids. Germline assignment: CDR1 MNHEY and CDR2 SVGAGI. The CDR3 here is CASRFDQGNRREQFF. The CDR3 DNA reads TGTGCCAGCAGGTTCGACCAGGGTAATAGAAGGGAGCAGTTCTTC.

The rearrangement links TRBV2 to TRBJ1-3; TRBD1 matches 10 bases. V trimming: 4 bases; J trimming: 4 bases; junction bases outside the gene matches: 13. Germline CDR1 SNHLY, CDR2 FYNNEI. CDR3 length equals 18 residues. CDR3 sequence: CASSVGTGVLMSGNTIYF. The CDR3, as DNA: TGTGCCAGCAGTGTCGGGACAGGGGTATTGATGTCGGGAAACACCATATATTTT.

The rearrangement uses TRBV27 and TRBJ1-6; a possible D gene is TRBD1 (5 bases). The CDR3 is 16 residues long. Germline V lookup: CDR1 MNHEY, CDR2 SMNVEV (reference sequence). V shed 1 base and J shed 7 bases, with 14 bases lying between them. This chain's CDR3 is CASSLYMGLGNSPLHF. CDR3 sequence (DNA): TGTGCCAGCAGTTTATATATGGGGCTTGGGAATTCACCCCTCCACTTT.

This clone was counted between two and nine times. This chain joins TRBV2 and TRBJ2-2; weak D call: TRBD2 (6 bases). The CDR3 totals 12 residues. The ends were cut back, 3 bases at V and 9 bases at J, with 8 bases in the middle. From germline, CDR1 is SNHLY and CDR2 FYNNEI. The CDR3 here is CASSDRGRELFF. The DNA of the CDR3 is TGTGCCAGCAGTGATCGGGGGAGGGAGCTGTTTTTT.

The V gene is TRBV12-5, the J gene TRBJ2-4; TRBD1 matches at 10 bases. The CDR3 loop spans 15 amino acids. The junction had 9 bases not matched to a gene; V was cut back by 5 bases and J by 8 bases. Germline-derived CDR1 and CDR2 are LGHNT and FRNRAP. Here the CDR3 DNA reads TGTGCTAGTGGTCAGGGGACAGGGGTAATCGACATTCAGTACTTC. Encoded protein: CASGQGTGVIDIQYF.

The V and J genes are TRBV7-9 and TRBJ2-2; 7 bases are a match to TRBD1. The CDR3 loop spans 14 amino acids. Germline V gene lookup returns CDR1 SEHNR and CDR2 FQNEAQ (reference sequence). V lost 4 bases and J lost 5; bases outside the gene matches: 4. CDR3 protein: CASSYHRGTGELFF. The CDR3 DNA reads as TGTGCCAGCAGCTACCACAGGGGAACCGGGGAGCTGTTTTTT. The whole variable domain, remainder taken from reference TRBV7-9 and TRBJ2-2, is DTGVSQNPRHKITKRGQNVTFRCDPISEHNRLYWYRQTLGQGPEFLTYFQNEAQLEKSRLLSDRFSAERPKGSFSTLEIQRTEQGDSAMYLCASSYHRGTGELFFGEGSRLTVL.

The chain joins TRBV7-9 to TRBJ2-5; weak D call: TRBD2 (6 bases). The CDR3 length is 19 residues. The V gene lost 0 bases and the J gene lost 2 bases, with 22 bases spanning the gap. CDR1 is SEHNR and CDR2 is FQNEAQ in the germline V gene (reference sequence). The CDR3 reads CASSLARLSGLREQETQYF. CDR3 nucleotides: TGTGCCAGCAGCTTAGCCCGACTTTCGGGACTCCGTGAGCAAGAGACCCAGTACTTC.

V gene TRBV5-1 combines with J gene TRBJ2-2; TRBD2 aligns across 10 bases. Germline V gene lookup returns CDR1 SGHRS and CDR2 YFSETQ. The V and J ends lost 2 bases and 6 bases, in that order; junction bases with no gene match: 7. The CDR3 length is 16 residues. The CDR3 sequence: CASSLEAGGPAGELFF. For the CDR3, the DNA is TGCGCCAGCAGCTTAGAAGCGGGGGGGCCCGCCGGGGAGCTGTTTTTT.

V is TRBV25-1 and J is TRBJ2-3; D perhaps matches TRBD1 (6 bases). Germline V gives CDR1 MGHDK, CDR2 SYGVNS. This CDR3 has 15 residues. Trimming shortened V by 6 bases and J by 5 bases, and 18 bases separated the two germline ends. CDR3 region: CASSQTQGLGDTQYF. The CDR3 DNA is TGTGCCAGCAGCCAGACGCAGGGGTTGGGAGATACGCAGTATTTT.